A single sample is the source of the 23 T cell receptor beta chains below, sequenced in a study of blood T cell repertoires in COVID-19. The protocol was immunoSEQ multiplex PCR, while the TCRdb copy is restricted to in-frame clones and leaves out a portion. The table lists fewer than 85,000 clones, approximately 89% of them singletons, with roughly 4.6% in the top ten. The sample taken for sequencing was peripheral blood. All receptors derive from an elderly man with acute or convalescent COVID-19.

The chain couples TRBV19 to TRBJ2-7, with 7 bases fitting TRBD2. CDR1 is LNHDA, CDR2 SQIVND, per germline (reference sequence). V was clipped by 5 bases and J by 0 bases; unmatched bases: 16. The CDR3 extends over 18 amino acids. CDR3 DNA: TGTGCCAGTAGTTCTGGCCGGGGGGACCTACTGGACTCCTACGAGCAGTACTTC. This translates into CASSSGRGDLLDSYEQYF.

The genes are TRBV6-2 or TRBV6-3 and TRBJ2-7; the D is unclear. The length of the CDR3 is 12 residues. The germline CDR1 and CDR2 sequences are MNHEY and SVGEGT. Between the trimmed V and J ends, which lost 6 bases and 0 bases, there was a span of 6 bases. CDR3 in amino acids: CASSLSSYEQYF. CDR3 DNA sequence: TGTGCCAGCAGCCTGAGCTCCTACGAGCAGTACTTC.

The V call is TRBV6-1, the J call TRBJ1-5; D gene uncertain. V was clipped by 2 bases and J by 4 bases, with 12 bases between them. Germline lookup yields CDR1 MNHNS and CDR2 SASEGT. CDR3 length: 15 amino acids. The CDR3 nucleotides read TGTGCCAGCAGTGAATCCCAGGATTTGAATCAGCCCCAGCATTTT. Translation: CASSESQDLNQPQHF.

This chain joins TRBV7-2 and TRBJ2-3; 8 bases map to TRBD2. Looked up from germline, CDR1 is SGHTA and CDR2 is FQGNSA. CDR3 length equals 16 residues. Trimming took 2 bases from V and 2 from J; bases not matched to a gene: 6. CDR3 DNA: TGTGCCAGCAGCTTAAGGGGGACTAGTTTCACAGATACGCAGTATTTT. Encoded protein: CASSLRGTSFTDTQYF. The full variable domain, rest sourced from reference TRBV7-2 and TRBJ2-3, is GAGVSQSPSNKVTEKGKDVELRCDPISGHTALYWYRQSLGQGLEFLIYFQGNSAPDKSGLPSDRFSAERTGGSVSTLTIQRTQQEDSAVYLCASSLRGTSFTDTQYFGPGTRLTVL.

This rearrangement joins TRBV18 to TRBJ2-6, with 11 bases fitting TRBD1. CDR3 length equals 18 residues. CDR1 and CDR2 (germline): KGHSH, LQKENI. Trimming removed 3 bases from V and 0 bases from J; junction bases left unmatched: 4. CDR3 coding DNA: TGTGCCAGCTCACCGGGACAGGGGGTATACTCTGGGGCCAACGTCCTGACTTTC. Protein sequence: CASSPGQGVYSGANVLTF.

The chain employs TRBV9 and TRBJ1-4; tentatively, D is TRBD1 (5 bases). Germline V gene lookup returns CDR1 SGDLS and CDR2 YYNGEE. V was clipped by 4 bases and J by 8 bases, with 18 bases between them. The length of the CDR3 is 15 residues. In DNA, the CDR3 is TGTGCCAGCAGCTCCCCAGGGTCAGTGGGAGAAAAACTGTTTTTT. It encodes CASSSPGSVGEKLFF.

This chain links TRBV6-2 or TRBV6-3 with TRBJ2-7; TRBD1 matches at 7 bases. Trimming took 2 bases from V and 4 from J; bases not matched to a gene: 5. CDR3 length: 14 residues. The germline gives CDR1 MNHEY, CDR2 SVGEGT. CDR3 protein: CASSYEGARYEQYF. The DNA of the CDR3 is TGTGCCAGCAGTTACGAGGGGGCGAGATACGAGCAGTACTTC.

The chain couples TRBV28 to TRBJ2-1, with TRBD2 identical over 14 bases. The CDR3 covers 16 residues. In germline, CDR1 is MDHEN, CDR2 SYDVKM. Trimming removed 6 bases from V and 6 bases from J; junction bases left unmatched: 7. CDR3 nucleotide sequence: TGTGCCAGCAGAACCACCGGGACTAGCGGGGGCAATGAGCAGTTCTTC. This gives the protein CASRTTGTSGGNEQFF.

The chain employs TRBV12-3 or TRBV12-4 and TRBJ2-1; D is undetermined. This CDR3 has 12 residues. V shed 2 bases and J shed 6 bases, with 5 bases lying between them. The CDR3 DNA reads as TGTGCCAGCAGTTTAACGGGCAATGAGCAGTTCTTC. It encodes CASSLTGNEQFF.

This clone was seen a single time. The CDR3 region has the DNA TGTGCCAGCTCAGGGACTAGCGGGAACGAGCAGTACTTC. Amino acids: CASSGTSGNEQYF. The chain is built from TRBV18 and TRBJ2-7; 13 nucleotides agree with TRBD2. This CDR3 is built from 13 residues. Trimming at V came to 5 bases and at J to 5 bases, leaving 0 bases not matched to a gene. Germline assignment: CDR1 KGHSH and CDR2 LQKENI.

DNA for the CDR3: TGTGCCAGCAGTGAGAGCCACTACGAGCAGTACTTC. As protein: CASSESHYEQYF. The chain couples TRBV6-1 to TRBJ2-7; no clear D. Germline-derived CDR1 and CDR2 are MNHNS and SASEGT. The CDR3 spans 12 residues. Trimming pared 3 bases from V and 3 bases from J, leaving 6 bases between.

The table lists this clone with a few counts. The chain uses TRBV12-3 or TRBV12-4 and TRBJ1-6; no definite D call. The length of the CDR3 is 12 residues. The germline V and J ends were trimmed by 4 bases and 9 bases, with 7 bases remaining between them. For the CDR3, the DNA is TGTGCCAGCAGTTCCCCCCGTTCACCCCTCCACTTT. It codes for CASSSPRSPLHF.

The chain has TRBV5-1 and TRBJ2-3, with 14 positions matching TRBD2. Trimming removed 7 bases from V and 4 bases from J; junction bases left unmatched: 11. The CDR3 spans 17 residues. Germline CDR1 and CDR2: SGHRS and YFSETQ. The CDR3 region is CASSGTSGSRGPDTQYF. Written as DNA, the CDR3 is TGCGCCAGCTCTGGGACTAGCGGGAGTAGGGGCCCAGATACGCAGTATTTT.

CDR3 sequence (DNA): TGTGCCAGCAGCCCAAGACAGGGAGCGGCCTACGAGCAGTACTTC. Translated: CASSPRQGAAYEQYF. The chain is built from TRBV6-6 and TRBJ2-7, with 7 bases identical to TRBD1. CDR1 is MNHNY, CDR2 SVGAGI, per germline (reference sequence). The CDR3 loop spans 15 amino acids. V lost 6 bases and J lost 2; bases outside the gene matches: 10.

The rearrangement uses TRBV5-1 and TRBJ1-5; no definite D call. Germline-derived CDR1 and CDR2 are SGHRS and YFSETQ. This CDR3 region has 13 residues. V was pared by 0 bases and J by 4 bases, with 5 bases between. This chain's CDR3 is CASSLAQNQPQHF. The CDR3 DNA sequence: TGCGCCAGCAGCTTGGCCCAGAATCAGCCCCAGCATTTT.

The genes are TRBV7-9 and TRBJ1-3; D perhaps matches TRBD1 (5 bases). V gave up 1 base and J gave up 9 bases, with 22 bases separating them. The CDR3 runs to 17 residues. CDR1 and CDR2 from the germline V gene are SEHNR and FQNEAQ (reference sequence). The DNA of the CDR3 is TGTGCCAGCAGCTTAGGCGGCCAGCCCGCCTCCGGGGGCACCATATATTTT. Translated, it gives CASSLGGQPASGGTIYF.

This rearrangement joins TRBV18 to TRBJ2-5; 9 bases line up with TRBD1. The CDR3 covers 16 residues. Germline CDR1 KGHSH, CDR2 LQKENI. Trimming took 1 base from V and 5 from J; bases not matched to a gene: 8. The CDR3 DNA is TGTGCCAGCTCACCACAGGGACAGGGACTAAGTGAGACCCAGTACTTC. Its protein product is CASSPQGQGLSETQYF. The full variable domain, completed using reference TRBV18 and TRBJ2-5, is NAGVMQNPRHLVRRRGQEARLRCSPMKGHSHVYWYRQLPEEGLKFMVYLQKENIIDESGMPKERFSAEFPKEGPSILRIQQVVRGDSAAYFCASSPQGQGLSETQYFGPGTRLLVL.

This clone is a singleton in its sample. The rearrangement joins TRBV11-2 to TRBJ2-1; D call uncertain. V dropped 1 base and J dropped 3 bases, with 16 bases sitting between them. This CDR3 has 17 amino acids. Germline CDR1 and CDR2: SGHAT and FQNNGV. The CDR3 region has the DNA TGTGCCAGCAGCTTAGCCTACAGTTCAGCAAACTACAATGAGCAGTTCTTC. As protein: CASSLAYSSANYNEQFF.

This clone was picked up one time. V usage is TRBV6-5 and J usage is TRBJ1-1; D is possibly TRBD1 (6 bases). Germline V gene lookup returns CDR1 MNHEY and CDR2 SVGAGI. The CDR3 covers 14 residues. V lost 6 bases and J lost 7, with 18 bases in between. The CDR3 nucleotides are TGTGCCAGCAGCAAAAAGGGGGATCGGGGTGAAGCTTTCTTT. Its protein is CASSKKGDRGEAFF.

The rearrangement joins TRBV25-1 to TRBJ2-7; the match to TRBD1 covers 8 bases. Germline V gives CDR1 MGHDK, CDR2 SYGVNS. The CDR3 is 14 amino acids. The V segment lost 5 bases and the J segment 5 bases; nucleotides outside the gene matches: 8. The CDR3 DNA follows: TGTGCCAGCAGTCCTCGGACAGGGATCGACGAGCAGTACTTC. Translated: CASSPRTGIDEQYF.

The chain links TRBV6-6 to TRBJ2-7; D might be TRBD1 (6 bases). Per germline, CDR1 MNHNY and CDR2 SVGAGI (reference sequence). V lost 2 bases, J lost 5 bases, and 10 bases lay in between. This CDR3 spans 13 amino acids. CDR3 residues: CASSYQGSDEQYF. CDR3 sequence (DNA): TGTGCCAGCAGTTACCAGGGGAGCGACGAGCAGTACTTC.

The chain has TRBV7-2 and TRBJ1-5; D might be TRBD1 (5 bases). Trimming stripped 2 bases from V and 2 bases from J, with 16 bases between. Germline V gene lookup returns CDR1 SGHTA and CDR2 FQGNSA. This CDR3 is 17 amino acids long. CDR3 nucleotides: TGTGCCAGCAGCTTACAGGGCCCTTTGGAACGCAATCAGCCCCAGCATTTT. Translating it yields CASSLQGPLERNQPQHF.

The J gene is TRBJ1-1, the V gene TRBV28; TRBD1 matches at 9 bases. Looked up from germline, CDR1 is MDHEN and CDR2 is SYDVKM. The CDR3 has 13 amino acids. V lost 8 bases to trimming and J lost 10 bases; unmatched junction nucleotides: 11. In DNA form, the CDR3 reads TGTGCCAGCCTACAGGGGGCGAGGAAAGGAGCTTTCTTT. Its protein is CASLQGARKGAFF.